The table lists the clone carrying this TCR beta chain with a few counts. Its target is unknown. This record belongs to a study of CD8+CD57+ T cells in acquired aplastic anemia. On the study more broadly: Sorting CD4+ and CD8+ cells gave DNA averaging approximately 3 ug. General study points: There were some 30 CD8+ CDR3 sequences that occurred in both patients and controls.

In patients chosen for sequencing, flow cytometry had shown CD8+CD57+ cell expansion. Patients were untreated when blood was sampled. TCR beta VDJ and CDR3 profiles were obtained from a genomic DNA template. TCRdb reanalysed the reads using MiXCR and keeps one entry per CDR3 protein. This table holds 100,000 to 150,000 distinct CDR3 sequences, nearly 40% found once. Trimming pared 5 bases from V and 5 bases from J, leaving 24 bases between. Looked up from germline, CDR1 is LNHNV and CDR2 is YYDKDF (reference sequence). This CDR3 spans 17 amino acids. The specimen sequenced was sorted CD4+, CD8+, or CD8+CD57+ T cells (not recorded which) from PBMCs. The sequence came from a human donor with aplastic anemia. The chain recombines TRBV15 with TRBJ2-5; D is tentatively TRBD1 or TRBD2 (5 bases each). CDR3 amino acids: CATSLMTRGLERETQYF. The CDR3 DNA follows: TGTGCCACCAGCCTGATGACCCGGGGCTTAGAGCGTGAGACCCAGTACTTC.